This TCR beta chain appears in the sequencing data of a study of shared clonotypes between healthy human individuals. Background on the study: Three men and a couple of women, aged 18 to 49, were donors.

It was into CD45RA+ naive and CD45RA-negative memory subsets that the CD4+ cells were split. TCRdb's copy holds only in-frame clones and misses some; the assay was immunoSEQ multiplex PCR. The sample yields 2 million to 2.5 million clones, approximately 95% seen once. This TCR came from a young man in good health. The sequencing sample was made of naive CD4+ T cells sorted from blood. Described subset: CD45RA+ positively selected.

CDR3 DNA sequence: TGTGCCTGGAGCCCCCCTGAAGGCACGGGTGAAAAACTGTTTTTT. It specifies CAWSPPEGTGEKLFF. V usage is TRBV30 and J usage is TRBJ1-4, with no clear D. V lost 3 bases and J lost 7, with 18 bases in between. Germline V gives CDR1 GTSNPN, CDR2 SVGIG (reference sequence). CDR3 size: 15 residues. Complete variable domain (other parts from reference TRBV30 and TRBJ1-4): SQTIHQWPATLVQPVGSPLSLECTVEGTSNPNLYWYRQAAGRGLQLLFYSVGIGQISSEVPQNLSASRPQDRQFILSSKKLLLSDSGFYLCAWSPPEGTGEKLFFGSGTQLSVL.